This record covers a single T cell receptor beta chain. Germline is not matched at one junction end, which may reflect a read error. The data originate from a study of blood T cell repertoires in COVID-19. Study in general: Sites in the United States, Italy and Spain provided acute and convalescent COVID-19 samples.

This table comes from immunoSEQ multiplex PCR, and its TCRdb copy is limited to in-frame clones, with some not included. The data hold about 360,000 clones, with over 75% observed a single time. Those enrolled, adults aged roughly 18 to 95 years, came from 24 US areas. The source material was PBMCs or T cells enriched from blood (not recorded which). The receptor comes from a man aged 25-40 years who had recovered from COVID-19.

Written as DNA, the CDR3 is TGCGCCAGCCGCCAGAGCCGGTTTCCCTACGAGCAGTACTTC. Protein sequence: CASRQSRFPYEQYF. The chain uses TRBV4-1 and TRBJ2-7; D is unclear. The CDR3 loop spans 14 amino acids. In germline, CDR1 is MGHRA, CDR2 YSYEKL.